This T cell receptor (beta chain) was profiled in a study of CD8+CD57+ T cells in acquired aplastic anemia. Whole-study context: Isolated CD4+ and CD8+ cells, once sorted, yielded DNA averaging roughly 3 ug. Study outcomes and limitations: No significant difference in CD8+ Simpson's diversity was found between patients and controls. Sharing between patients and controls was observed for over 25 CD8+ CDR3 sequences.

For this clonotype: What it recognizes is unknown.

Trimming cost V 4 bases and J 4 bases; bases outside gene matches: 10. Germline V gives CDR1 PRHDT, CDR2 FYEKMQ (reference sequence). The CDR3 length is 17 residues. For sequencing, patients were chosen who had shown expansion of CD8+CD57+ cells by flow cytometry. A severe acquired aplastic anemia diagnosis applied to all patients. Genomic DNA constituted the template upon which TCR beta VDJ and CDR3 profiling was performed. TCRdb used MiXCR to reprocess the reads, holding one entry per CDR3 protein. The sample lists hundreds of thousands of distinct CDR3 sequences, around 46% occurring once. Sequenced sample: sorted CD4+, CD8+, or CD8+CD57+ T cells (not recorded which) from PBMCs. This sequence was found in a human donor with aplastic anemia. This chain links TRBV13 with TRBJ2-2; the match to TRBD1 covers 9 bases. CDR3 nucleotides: TGTGCCAGCAGCTCGCCAACCGGGACAGGGAGCACCGGGGAGCTGTTTTTT. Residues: CASSSPTGTGSTGELFF.